Listed below are T cell receptor beta chains from one sample, sequenced in a study of human T cells and chemical hapten exposure. One entry per CDR3 protein results from TCRdb running MiXCR on the RACE reads. The top ten hold roughly 5.7% of the sample, which has about 39,000 distinct CDR3 sequences, roughly 12% seen once. This sample comprised whole blood, obtained in connection with sensitization to the hapten diphenylcyclopropenone (DPC). The receptors were gathered from a woman aged 30 to 39 with alopecia areata. Some clones in this sample may be carry-over from other donors' samples. The CDR3 runs from the conserved cysteine through the conserved F or W. Fields, in order: V gene, J gene, clone size, D gene, CDR3 DNA, CDR3 protein. D genes are given only for firm matches. A clone size is listed for some rows: how often the clone was seen (once, few, many), or a class if it is expanded.

V gene: TRBV5-1; J gene: TRBJ1-1; clone size: few; D gene: .; CDR3 DNA: TGCGCCAGCAGCTACAGGGCCTCAAACACTGAAGCTTTCTTT; CDR3 protein: CASSYRASNTEAFF
V gene: TRBV7-8; J gene: TRBJ1-1; clone size: .; D gene: .; CDR3 DNA: TGTGCCAGCAGCTACCGGGATCCCGGGATCGGTGAAGCTTTCTTT; CDR3 protein: CASSYRDPGIGEAFF
V gene: TRBV9; J gene: TRBJ1-1; clone size: few; D gene: .; CDR3 DNA: TGTGCCAGCAGCCCCCTTCAGTACACTGAAGCTTTCTTT; CDR3 protein: CASSPLQYTEAFF
V gene: TRBV29-1; J gene: TRBJ2-3; clone size: many; D gene: .; CDR3 DNA: TGCAGCGTTGTGGGGAGCGGCGTTAGCGATACGCAGTATTTT; CDR3 protein: CSVVGSGVSDTQYF
V gene: TRBV2; J gene: TRBJ2-6; clone size: few; D gene: TRBD2; CDR3 DNA: TGTGCCAGCAGTGGGGCTAGCGGGAGGGCGCGAGGGGCCAACGTCCTGACTTTC; CDR3 protein: CASSGASGRARGANVLTF
V gene: TRBV7-8; J gene: TRBJ2-1; clone size: many; D gene: TRBD2; CDR3 DNA: TGTGCCAGCCGTCCACTAGCGAACGGCAATGAGCAGTTCTTC; CDR3 protein: CASRPLANGNEQFF
V gene: TRBV5-1; J gene: TRBJ2-7; clone size: .; D gene: TRBD1; CDR3 DNA: TGCGCCAGCAGTTTGGACAGGCCAGCCTACGAGCAGTACTTC; CDR3 protein: CASSLDRPAYEQYF
V gene: TRBV15; J gene: TRBJ2-1; clone size: .; D gene: .; CDR3 DNA: TGTGCCACCAGCAGGAACAGGGATGTAGATGAGCAGTTCTTC; CDR3 protein: CATSRNRDVDEQFF
V gene: TRBV11-2; J gene: TRBJ2-7; clone size: .; D gene: .; CDR3 DNA: TGTGCCAGCAGCTCCGAAGGAGACTATCCGCAGTACTTC; CDR3 protein: CASSSEGDYPQYF
V gene: TRBV5-1; J gene: TRBJ1-2; clone size: .; D gene: .; CDR3 DNA: TGCGCCAGCAGCTTGGCATGGACAGCCACATTAGCTAACTATGGCTACACCTTC; CDR3 protein: CASSLAWTATLANYGYTF
V gene: TRBV21-1; J gene: TRBJ2-7; clone size: few; D gene: .; CDR3 DNA: TGTGCCAGCAGCAAATATTCCGGGACAGGGGTGAGAGTTTGGGCCTACGAGCAGTACTTC; CDR3 protein: CASSKYSGTGVRVWAYEQYF
V gene: TRBV7-6; J gene: TRBJ2-5; clone size: few; D gene: .; CDR3 DNA: TGTGCCAGCAGCGGACTTGGGGTGACAGGACCCCAAGAGACCCAGTACTTC; CDR3 protein: CASSGLGVTGPQETQYF
V gene: TRBV7-3; J gene: TRBJ2-1; clone size: many; D gene: TRBD2; CDR3 DNA: TGTGCCAGCAGCCCCGGGACTAGCGCCTACAATGAGCAGTTCTTC; CDR3 protein: CASSPGTSAYNEQFF
V gene: TRBV4-3; J gene: TRBJ2-3; clone size: .; D gene: TRBD2; CDR3 DNA: TGCGCCAGCAGCCACCTCATTGGCCGGACTAGCGGGAAGTACACAGATACGCAGTATTTT; CDR3 protein: CASSHLIGRTSGKYTDTQYF
V gene: TRBV11-2; J gene: TRBJ2-5; clone size: few; D gene: .; CDR3 DNA: TGTGCCAGCAGCTTAGATCTCTACGGAGGAGAGACCCAGTACTTC; CDR3 protein: CASSLDLYGGETQYF
V gene: TRBV4-2; J gene: TRBJ2-7; clone size: .; D gene: TRBD2; CDR3 DNA: TGTGCCAGCAGCCAAGGGAGGGAGGGCCTGGGTCACGAGCAGTACTTC; CDR3 protein: CASSQGREGLGHEQYF
V gene: TRBV13; J gene: TRBJ2-7; clone size: .; D gene: TRBD2; CDR3 DNA: TGTGCCAGCAGCTTAGGCCGGGGCGGGAGGCTCTACTTC; CDR3 protein: CASSLGRGGRLYF
V gene: TRBV18; J gene: TRBJ1-5; clone size: many; D gene: .; CDR3 DNA: TGTGCCAGCTCACCACTGGGGGGAAGAGAGGATCAGCCCCAGCATTTT; CDR3 protein: CASSPLGGREDQPQHF
V gene: TRBV28; J gene: TRBJ2-1; clone size: .; D gene: .; CDR3 DNA: TGTGCCAGCCAGCTGGGGTCTGAGCAGTTCTTC; CDR3 protein: CASQLGSEQFF
V gene: TRBV19; J gene: TRBJ2-2; clone size: few; D gene: TRBD2; CDR3 DNA: TGTGCCAGTAGTTCGCAGACTAGCGGGATCGGGGAGCTGTTTTTT; CDR3 protein: CASSSQTSGIGELFF
V gene: TRBV20-1; J gene: TRBJ1-2; clone size: many; D gene: .; CDR3 DNA: TGCAGTGCTAGTCGACGGAGTTATGGCTACACCTTC; CDR3 protein: CSASRRSYGYTF
V gene: TRBV20-1; J gene: TRBJ1-5; clone size: medium-sized; D gene: TRBD1; CDR3 DNA: TGCAGTGCCCCGGACAGGGGAGGCAATCAGCCCCAGCATTTT; CDR3 protein: CSAPDRGGNQPQHF
V gene: TRBV7-8; J gene: TRBJ2-1; clone size: few; D gene: TRBD2; CDR3 DNA: TGTGCCAGCAGCTTATTTACTAGCGGGAGGGAGAATGAGCAGTTCTTC; CDR3 protein: CASSLFTSGRENEQFF
V gene: TRBV29-1; J gene: TRBJ1-1; clone size: many; D gene: .; CDR3 DNA: TGCAGCGTTGAAGAACGGGGGGTTTCTGAAGCTTTCTTT; CDR3 protein: CSVEERGVSEAFF
V gene: TRBV6-2/TRBV6-3; J gene: TRBJ2-1; clone size: many; D gene: .; CDR3 DNA: TGTGCCAGCAGAAGGACGCTATCTCGGATGCATAATGAGCAGTTCTTC; CDR3 protein: CASRRTLSRMHNEQFF
V gene: TRBV20-1; J gene: TRBJ1-1; clone size: many; D gene: .; CDR3 DNA: TGCAGTGCTAGGAAGAACACTGAAGCTTTCTTT; CDR3 protein: CSARKNTEAFF
V gene: TRBV9; J gene: TRBJ1-2; clone size: few; D gene: .; CDR3 DNA: TGTGCCAGCAGCGCCGACAAGTATGGCTACACCTTC; CDR3 protein: CASSADKYGYTF
V gene: TRBV28; J gene: TRBJ2-1; clone size: many; D gene: TRBD2; CDR3 DNA: TGTGCCAGCAGTTTATCTAGCGGGAGGGACAATGAGCAGTTCTTC; CDR3 protein: CASSLSSGRDNEQFF
V gene: TRBV27; J gene: TRBJ2-2; clone size: many; D gene: .; CDR3 DNA: TGTGCCAGCAGTTTATGGCCCCATACCGGGGAGCTGTTTTTT; CDR3 protein: CASSLWPHTGELFF
V gene: TRBV5-5; J gene: TRBJ2-1; clone size: .; D gene: .; CDR3 DNA: TGTGCCAGCAGCCCAACTAGATGGTCCTACAATGAGCAGTTCTTC; CDR3 protein: CASSPTRWSYNEQFF
V gene: TRBV12-3/TRBV12-4; J gene: TRBJ1-3; clone size: .; D gene: .; CDR3 DNA: TGTGCCAGCAGGAGGGACGGAAACACCATATATTTT; CDR3 protein: CASRRDGNTIYF
V gene: TRBV20-1; J gene: TRBJ2-2; clone size: many; D gene: .; CDR3 DNA: TGCAGTGGTGACCAAAACACCGGGGAGCTGTTTTTT; CDR3 protein: CSGDQNTGELFF
V gene: TRBV20-1; J gene: TRBJ1-6; clone size: many; D gene: .; CDR3 DNA: TGCAGTGCTAGAAAGGCTTTTGGGGAATCACCCCTCCACTTT; CDR3 protein: CSARKAFGESPLHF
V gene: TRBV29-1; J gene: TRBJ2-5; clone size: many; D gene: .; CDR3 DNA: TGCAGCGTTGAAGTGGGGCAGGCCCGGGGAGAGACCCAGTACTTC; CDR3 protein: CSVEVGQARGETQYF
V gene: TRBV20-1; J gene: TRBJ2-3; clone size: many; D gene: TRBD2; CDR3 DNA: TGCAGTGCTAGATCCCCCGGGACTAGCGGGACTAGCACAGATACGCAGTATTTT; CDR3 protein: CSARSPGTSGTSTDTQYF
V gene: TRBV4-1; J gene: TRBJ2-5; clone size: medium-sized; D gene: .; CDR3 DNA: TGCGCCAGCAGCCAAGTCTGGGGTGAGACCCAGTACTTC; CDR3 protein: CASSQVWGETQYF
V gene: TRBV5-1; J gene: TRBJ2-3; clone size: .; D gene: TRBD2; CDR3 DNA: TGCGCCAGCAGCCAATCCGGGACTAGTGGTTTAAATACGCAGTATTTT; CDR3 protein: CASSQSGTSGLNTQYF
V gene: TRBV18; J gene: TRBJ2-7; clone size: few; D gene: TRBD1; CDR3 DNA: TGTGCCAGCTCCCCCGGGACAGGGATCTACGAGCAGTACTTC; CDR3 protein: CASSPGTGIYEQYF
V gene: TRBV27; J gene: TRBJ2-1; clone size: few; D gene: .; CDR3 DNA: TGTGCCAGCAGTTTAGTACTAGCCTCCTACAATGAGCAGTTCTTC; CDR3 protein: CASSLVLASYNEQFF
V gene: TRBV5-1; J gene: TRBJ1-2; clone size: .; D gene: .; CDR3 DNA: TGCGCCAGCAGCTCGATGGGTCCACCCTCAGATCGCTACACCTTC; CDR3 protein: CASSSMGPPSDRYTF
V gene: TRBV18; J gene: TRBJ2-5; clone size: few; D gene: TRBD2; CDR3 DNA: TGTGCCAGCTCACAGACTAGCGGAGGGGAGACCCAGTACTTC; CDR3 protein: CASSQTSGGETQYF
V gene: TRBV18; J gene: TRBJ1-1; clone size: .; D gene: TRBD1; CDR3 DNA: TGTGCCAGCTCACTCAACAGGGGGCACACTGAAGCTTTCTTT; CDR3 protein: CASSLNRGHTEAFF